The 18 T cell receptor beta chains below all came from one sample that was sequenced in a study of T-cell reconstitution after alpha-beta-depleted transplantation in children. The TCRbeta library incorporated unique molecular identifiers. Via MiXCR, TCRdb re-called the PCR reads, giving one row per CDR3 protein. In the table there are under 300,000 distinct CDR3 sequences, 9.5% to 13% of which are singletons. Here the sequenced sample was peripheral blood, taken 180 days after TCRalphabeta/CD19-depleted stem cell transplant. The receptors were gathered from a male patient between 2 and 9 years old who had a stem cell transplant for chronic granulomatous disease, so the T cells may come from the graft donor.

At least ten counts were recorded for this clonotype. The chain is built from TRBV28 and TRBJ2-7; unclear D gene. The CDR3 length is 13 residues. CDR1 and CDR2 (germline): MDHEN, SYDVKM. V was trimmed by 2 bases and J by 6 bases, leaving 11 bases between them. The CDR3, as DNA: TGTGCCAGCAGTTTAGGGCCCTCCGCCGAGCAGTACTTC. It translates to CASSLGPSAEQYF. The full variable domain, its missing parts supplied by reference TRBV28 and TRBJ2-7, is DVKVTQSSRYLVKRTGEKVFLECVQDMDHENMFWYRQDPGLGLRLIYFSYDVKMKEKGDIPEGYSVSREKKERFSLILESASTNQTSMYLCASSLGPSAEQYFGPGTRLTVT.

This clonotype was seen repeatedly, ten times or more. The rearrangement uses TRBV5-1 and TRBJ1-2; D is unresolved. The CDR3 runs to 12 residues. Germline CDR1 reads SGHRS; CDR2 reads YFSETQ. Trimming removed 1 base at V and 6 bases at J, with 7 bases between. The chain's CDR3 is CASSLLGNGYTF. Written as DNA, the CDR3 is TGCGCCAGCAGCTTGCTCGGGAATGGCTACACCTTC.

This clonotype was observed at least ten times. This chain links TRBV20-1 with TRBJ2-3; 8 bases fit TRBD1. The CDR3 sequence is 14 residues long. CDR1 is DFQATT and CDR2 is SNEGSKA in the germline V gene (reference sequence). Trimming removed 3 bases from V and 0 bases from J; junction bases left unmatched: 2. CDR3 in DNA: TGCAGTGCTAGGACAGGGGTTAGCACAGATACGCAGTATTTT. Amino acids: CSARTGVSTDTQYF.

Concerning this clonotype itself: This may stem from a read error, because a much larger clone lies one nucleotide away. This rearrangement joins TRBV28 to TRBJ1-5; D might be TRBD1 (6 bases). Germline V lookup: CDR1 MDHEN, CDR2 SYDVKM. With 6 bases removed from V and 3 bases from J, the gap between germline ends came to 9 bases. The CDR3 spans 13 residues. CDR3 in DNA: TGTGCCAGCAGCGGACAGTACAATCAGCCCCAGCATTTT. Its protein product is CASSGQYNQPQHF. Full variable domain (rest looked up from reference TRBV28 and TRBJ1-5): DVKVTQSSRYLVKRTGEKVFLECVQDMDHENMFWYRQDPGLGLRLIYFSYDVKMKEKGDIPEGYSVSREKKERFSLILESASTNQTSMYLCASSGQYNQPQHFGDGTRLSIL.

A word on this clonotype: This may stem from a read error, because a much larger clone lies one nucleotide away. The rearrangement joins TRBV12-3 or TRBV12-4 to TRBJ2-2; D perhaps matches TRBD1 (5 bases). CDR3 length: 13 amino acids. V lost 10 bases and J lost 6, with 15 bases in between. The CDR3 region has the DNA TGTGCCAACACTTTAAGGGGTTCCGGGGAGCTGTTTTTT. It codes for CANTLRGSGELFF.

In its sample, this clonotype was seen many times. The chain carries TRBV9 and TRBJ2-3; 8 bases map to TRBD2. The CDR3 has 16 residues. Germline V gene sequence: CDR1 SGDLS, CDR2 YYNGEE. V was pared by 0 bases and J by 0 bases, with 3 bases of the junction left unmatched. The CDR3 protein is CASSVALAGSTDTQYF. In DNA, the CDR3 is TGTGCCAGCAGCGTAGCTCTAGCGGGCAGCACAGATACGCAGTATTTT.

This clonotype was counted many times. The chain combines TRBV5-1 with TRBJ2-7, with 11 bases fitting TRBD2. The CDR3 consists of 14 residues. V lost 8 bases and J lost 3; bases outside the gene matches: 7. Germline CDR1 SGHRS, CDR2 YFSETQ. This chain's CDR3 is CASYPGTSGYEQYF. Written as DNA, the CDR3 is TGCGCCAGTTATCCCGGGACTAGCGGCTACGAGCAGTACTTC. Combining the CDR3 with reference TRBV5-1 and TRBJ2-7 gives the whole variable domain KAGVTQTPRYLIKTRGQQVTLSCSPISGHRSVSWYQQTPGQGLQFLFEYFSETQRNKGNFPGRFSGRQFSNSRSEMNVSTLELGDSALYLCASYPGTSGYEQYFGPGTRLTVT.

The chain uses TRBV7-9 and TRBJ1-1; no clear D gene. The length of the CDR3 is 14 residues. The ends were cut back, 6 bases at V and 3 bases at J, with 14 bases in the middle. Germline values: CDR1 SEHNR, CDR2 FQNEAQ (reference sequence). The CDR3: CASSGGYGDTEAFF. The CDR3 DNA is TGTGCCAGCAGTGGAGGGTACGGCGACACTGAAGCTTTCTTT.

This clonotype was counted ten times or more. This chain connects TRBV28 to TRBJ2-4; possible D gene TRBD1, 5 bases. The CDR3 totals 12 residues. Germline V gene data show CDR1 as MDHEN and CDR2 as SYDVKM. In DNA form, the CDR3 reads TGTGCAGCCGGCACCAGGGCGAACATTCAGTACTTC. Amino acid sequence: CAAGTRANIQYF.

This clonotype was counted only a few times. This rearrangement joins TRBV12-3 or TRBV12-4 to TRBJ1-1; D ambiguous. This CDR3 is built from 16 residues. Trimming shortened V by 3 bases and J by 0 bases, and 14 bases separated the two germline ends. In DNA, the CDR3 is TGTGCCAGCAGTTTCTGGGCCTCCCCCCTGAACACTGAAGCTTTCTTT. Encoded protein: CASSFWASPLNTEAFF.

Ten or more counts support this clonotype. The chain combines TRBV3-1 with TRBJ2-2; D remains ambiguous. V lost 1 base and J 2 bases, leaving 8 bases between the germline ends. CDR1 and CDR2 from the germline V gene are LGHDT and YNNKEL (reference sequence). The CDR3 loop spans 15 amino acids. The CDR3 loop reads CASSQGPLNTGELFF. As DNA, the CDR3 is TGTGCCAGCAGCCAAGGACCGCTTAACACCGGGGAGCTGTTTTTT.

This clonotype occurred many times. This chain uses TRBV7-2 with TRBJ2-5, with 9 positions matching TRBD2. CDR1 is SGHTA, CDR2 FQGNSA, per germline. The V and J ends lost 1 base and 3 bases, in that order; junction bases with no gene match: 6. This CDR3 region has 16 residues. The CDR3 is CASSLVLAGMKETQYF. CDR3 bases: TGTGCCAGCAGCTTAGTTCTAGCGGGGATGAAAGAGACCCAGTACTTC.

The chain recombines TRBV30 with TRBJ2-3; D call uncertain. V was trimmed by 2 bases and J by 6 bases, leaving 15 bases between them. CDR1 and CDR2 (germline): GTSNPN, SVGIG (reference sequence). This CDR3 region has 14 residues. The CDR3 DNA follows: TGTGCCTGGAGTCGCGGCCCCGAAGCCGATACGCAGTATTTT. Amino acid sequence: CAWSRGPEADTQYF.

This clonotype was seen a few times. This CDR3 is CASSPRSGLAPVEQYF. The DNA for the CDR3 is TGTGCCAGTAGTCCCCGCTCTGGACTAGCACCCGTCGAGCAGTACTTC. This chain uses TRBV19 with TRBJ2-7; 8 nucleotides match TRBD2. This CDR3 has 16 amino acids. Germline loops: CDR1 LNHDA, CDR2 SQIVND (reference sequence). With V trimmed by 5 bases and J by 6 bases, 15 bases remained unmatched.

As regards this clonotype: This may be a read error, as it is one base from a much larger clone. The V and J genes are TRBV6-2 or TRBV6-3 and TRBJ2-7, with D perhaps assigned TRBD1 or TRBD2 (5 bases each). Germline V gives CDR1 MNHEY, CDR2 SVGEGT. The CDR3 sequence is 13 residues long. The CDR3 sequence is CASRSGTIYGQYF. The CDR3, as DNA: TGTGCCAGCAGATCAGGGACGATCTACGGGCAGTACTTC.

Details on this clonotype: Since a much larger clone is just one base distant, this may be a read error. The chain is built from TRBV6-1 and TRBJ1-3; no definite D call. The V end lost 7 bases, the J end lost 2 bases, and 15 bases lay between the germline ends. This CDR3 contains 15 residues. Per germline, CDR1 MNHNS and CDR2 SASEGT. The CDR3 loop is CASTLDGAPGNTIYF. Here the CDR3 DNA reads TGTGCCAGCACTCTAGACGGTGCCCCTGGAAACACCATATATTTT.

This clonotype was picked up many times. The chain uses TRBV29-1 and TRBJ2-1; 8 bases fit TRBD1. The CDR3 extends over 15 amino acids. The V and J ends lost 1 base and 3 bases, in that order; junction bases with no gene match: 5. Germline assignment: CDR1 SQVTM and CDR2 ANQGSEA. CDR3 sequence: CSVEGGTGGYNEQFF. In DNA form, the CDR3 reads TGCAGCGTTGAAGGGGGGACAGGAGGCTACAATGAGCAGTTCTTC.

This clonotype occurred many times. The gene calls are TRBV28 and TRBJ1-4; TRBD1 matches at 8 bases. V trimming: 2 bases; J trimming: 7 bases; junction bases outside the gene matches: 3. Germline CDR1 is MDHEN and CDR2 is SYDVKM. This CDR3 spans 14 amino acids. CDR3 protein: CASSLQGAREKLFF. The CDR3 coding sequence is TGTGCCAGCAGTTTACAGGGGGCGCGTGAAAAACTGTTTTTT.